Below, 16 T cell receptor beta chains from the same sample are listed, as sequenced in a study of control samples from healthy donors and cancer patients (dated by TCRdb to the early 2020s). The library was prepared using the immunoSEQ multiplex PCR assay. What TCRdb holds here is the immuneACCESS table cut down to in-frame rearrangements. Part of the clones is not present; checked against another copy, under half of the missing clones reflect an unresolved V gene, and the others are unexplained. The sample table records about 230,000 clones; around 80% of these occur just once. Together, the top ten hold roughly 15% of the sample. Sequencing input: PBMCs. These receptors all come from a woman in her sixties with lung cancer.

The chain couples TRBV7-2 to TRBJ2-6; 8 bases match TRBD2. V was pared by 8 bases and J by 0 bases, with 6 bases of the junction left unmatched. Germline-derived CDR1 and CDR2 are SGHTA and FQGNSA. The CDR3 is made up of 16 amino acids. CDR3 sequence: CASSRGGHSGANVLTF. In nucleotides, the CDR3 is TGTGCCAGCTCCCGGGGGGGCCACTCTGGGGCCAACGTCCTGACTTTC. The variable domain in full, with the rest retrieved from reference TRBV7-2 and TRBJ2-6, is GAGVSQSPSNKVTEKGKDVELRCDPISGHTALYWYRQSLGQGLEFLIYFQGNSAPDKSGLPSDRFSAERTGGSVSTLTIQRTQQEDSAVYLCASSRGGHSGANVLTFGAGSRLTVL.

The rearrangement joins TRBV18 to TRBJ1-5; 8 bases map to TRBD1. CDR3 length: 15 residues. Per germline, CDR1 KGHSH and CDR2 LQKENI. Germline trimming cut 2 bases from V and 9 bases from J; bases unmatched to any gene: 9. CDR3 in DNA: TGTGCCAGCTCACCAAAGGACAGGGCGAATGGGCCCCAGCATTTT. Protein: CASSPKDRANGPQHF.

The J gene is TRBJ1-6, the V gene TRBV28; D call uncertain. This CDR3 has 17 amino acids. Looked up from germline, CDR1 is MDHEN and CDR2 is SYDVKM. Trimming took 7 bases from V and 0 from J, leaving 16 bases between them. This CDR3 reads CASTNSRRSSYNSPLHF. CDR3 coding DNA: TGTGCCAGCACCAATTCGCGTCGGAGCTCCTATAATTCACCCCTCCACTTT.

The gene calls are TRBV5-4 and TRBJ2-1; TRBD2 aligns across 15 bases. The V gene end was trimmed by 0 bases and the J gene end by 10 bases; junction bases not matched to a gene: 8. Germline values: CDR1 SGHNT, CDR2 YYREEE (reference sequence). This CDR3 has 17 residues. The CDR3 nucleotides read TGTGCCAGCAGCTTGGACCCGGGACTAGCGGGAGGTCGGGAGCAGTTCTTC. Protein product: CASSLDPGLAGGREQFF.

This chain connects TRBV12-3 or TRBV12-4 to TRBJ1-2; D is ambiguous. The ends were cut back, 5 bases at V and 6 bases at J, with 10 bases in the middle. The CDR3 sequence is 12 residues long. This chain's CDR3 is CASSPYKDGYTF. The CDR3 DNA reads TGTGCCAGCAGTCCGTACAAGGATGGCTACACCTTC.

The chain links TRBV6-6 to TRBJ2-1; D possibly corresponds to TRBD2 (7 bases). From germline, CDR1 is MNHNY and CDR2 SVGAGI (reference sequence). V lost 5 bases and J lost 3, with 14 bases in between. The CDR3 runs 15 residues. The CDR3 DNA reads TGTGCCAGCAGTAGCGGGGAGGGACACTACAATGAGCAGTTCTTC. Its translation: CASSSGEGHYNEQFF.

V usage is TRBV5-1 and J usage is TRBJ2-1; D unresolved. The CDR3 extends over 14 amino acids. Trimming removed 4 bases from V and 4 bases from J, with 12 bases in between. CDR1 SGHRS and CDR2 YFSETQ come from the germline V gene. The CDR3 DNA sequence: TGCGCCAGCAGCGCGGAAGGCGGTTACAATGAGCAGTTCTTC. As protein: CASSAEGGYNEQFF.

The V gene is TRBV6-1, the J gene TRBJ2-4; no clear D. The ends were cut back, 4 bases at V and 0 bases at J, with 16 bases in the middle. The CDR3 spans 17 residues. The germline V gene has CDR1 MNHNS and CDR2 SASEGT. The CDR3 DNA sequence: TGTGCCAGCAGTGCCAACCAGCCCTCGTTAGCCAAAAACATTCAGTACTTC. Its protein product is CASSANQPSLAKNIQYF.

J is TRBJ2-4 and V is TRBV2; the match to TRBD1 covers 7 bases. The CDR3 extends over 14 amino acids. Germline loops: CDR1 SNHLY, CDR2 FYNNEI. J lost 1 base, V lost 6 bases, and 3 bases had no gene match. In DNA form, the CDR3 reads TGTGCCAGCAGACAGGGGCAGGCCAAAAACATTCAGTACTTC. Protein product: CASRQGQAKNIQYF.

V and J are TRBV6-1 and TRBJ2-2; 12 nucleotides align to TRBD2. This CDR3 has 17 residues. J lost 2 bases, V lost 2 bases, and 3 bases had no gene match. The germline V gene encodes CDR1 MNHNS and CDR2 SASEGT. CDR3 region: CASSETLAGGNTGELFF. In nucleotides, the CDR3 is TGTGCCAGCAGTGAAACACTAGCGGGAGGTAACACCGGGGAGCTGTTTTTT.

The rearrangement links TRBV5-4 to TRBJ2-2, with D perhaps TRBD2 (5 bases). V dropped 0 bases and J dropped 8 bases, with 20 bases sitting between them. The CDR3 consists of 17 residues. Per the germline V gene, CDR1 is SGHNT and CDR2 is YYREEE (reference sequence). CDR3 nucleotides: TGTGCCAGCAGCTTGGGGGTCGGCCCCACGTCGGGAGGGGAGCTGTTTTTT. Translation: CASSLGVGPTSGGELFF. The entire variable domain, with the rest obtained from reference TRBV5-4 and TRBJ2-2, is as follows: ETGVTQSPTHLIKTRGQQVTLRCSSQSGHNTVSWYQQALGQGPQFIFQYYREEENGRGNFPPRFSGLQFPNYSSELNVNALELDDSALYLCASSLGVGPTSGGELFFGEGSRLTVL.

V usage is TRBV29-1 and J usage is TRBJ2-7; possibly TRBD2 for D (7 bases). The CDR3 is made up of 16 amino acids. Germline assignment: CDR1 SQVTM and CDR2 ANQGSEA. Trimming stripped 0 bases from V and 4 bases from J, with 19 bases between. CDR3 sequence reads: CSVEEGIGGAEYEQYF. The DNA of the CDR3 is TGCAGCGTTGAAGAGGGGATTGGGGGGGCGGAATACGAGCAGTACTTC.

The genes are TRBV28 and TRBJ1-5; 7 bases map to TRBD1. This CDR3 comprises 15 residues. With 4 bases clipped from V and 4 bases from J, the junction kept 7 bases outside the gene matches. Germline-derived CDR1 and CDR2 are MDHEN and SYDVKM. The CDR3 nucleotides read TGTGCCAGCAGTTCCCGGGACAGCCCTAATCAGCCCCAGCATTTT. As protein: CASSSRDSPNQPQHF.

V usage is TRBV30 and J usage is TRBJ1-4, with D possibly being TRBD1 (6 bases). Germline lookup yields CDR1 GTSNPN and CDR2 SVGIG (reference sequence). Trimming left V 5 bases short and J 2 bases short, with 12 bases between. CDR3 length equals 14 residues. This CDR3 is CAWSTGTTNEKLFF. The CDR3 DNA is TGTGCCTGGTCCACAGGGACCACTAATGAAAAACTGTTTTTT.

The chain recombines TRBV7-3 with TRBJ1-1; no firm D call. CDR1 and CDR2 from the germline V gene are SGHTA and FQGTGA. This CDR3 region has 14 residues. V was shortened by 5 bases and J by 1 base, with 11 bases between the two germline ends. This CDR3 reads CASSPRTGNTEAFF. DNA of the CDR3: TGTGCCAGCAGCCCGCGGACGGGGAACACTGAAGCTTTCTTT.

The V gene is TRBV7-9, the J gene TRBJ2-3; no definite D call. The CDR3 spans 11 residues. Germline V CDR1 and CDR2: SEHNR, FQNEAQ (reference sequence). Trimming took 3 bases from V and 6 from J, leaving 4 bases between them. DNA for the CDR3: TGTGCCAGCAGCTTCTCCGATACGCAGTATTTT. Translated, it gives CASSFSDTQYF.